This TCR beta chain was identified in a study of blood T cell repertoires in COVID-19. Study at large: Acute and convalescent COVID-19 specimens originated in the United States, Italy and Spain.

Germline V gives CDR1 LNHNV, CDR2 YYDKDF (reference sequence). The ends lost 8 bases at V and 10 bases at J; junction bases unmatched: 6. The CDR3 is made up of 12 amino acids. Measured with immunoSEQ multiplex PCR; TCRdb has only the in-frame clones, and not every one. This table has around 140,000 clones, more than 80% appearing once. This sequence originates from a man between 18 and 35 years old with COVID-19, enrolled during active disease. J is TRBJ2-4 and V is TRBV15; TRBD1 aligns across 9 bases. The specimen sequenced was peripheral blood. The CDR3 protein is CATEGQGWIQYF. CDR3 nucleotides: TGTGCCACCGAGGGACAGGGCTGGATTCAGTACTTC.